Below are 8 T cell receptor beta chains sequenced from a single sample in a study of T cell repertoires in cytomegalovirus infection. Their antigens remain unidentified. A single record per CDR3 protein comes from TCRdb applying MiXCR to the reads. This table has roughly 990,000 distinct CDR3 sequences, approximately 31% appearing once. Sequences were derived from cultured CD8+ T cells from PBMCs, sampled from culture after CMV antigen stimulation. These receptors were collected from a human donor in good health (CMV status not recorded). Some clones in this sample may be carry-over from other donors' samples.

This clonotype has only a few counts. The rearrangement links TRBV12-3 or TRBV12-4 to TRBJ2-4; D is ambiguous. V was trimmed by 4 bases and J by 7 bases, leaving 11 bases between them. This CDR3 has 13 residues. The CDR3 bases are TGTGCCAGCAGTTCTAGTGTTTGGAACATTCAGTACTTC. It specifies CASSSSVWNIQYF.

Many counts were recorded for this clonotype. V gene TRBV7-8 combines with J gene TRBJ2-7; 8 bases agree with TRBD2. Germline V gene data show CDR1 as SGHVS and CDR2 as FQNEAQ. The J segment lost 1 base and the V segment lost 3 bases, leaving 2 bases of the junction unmatched. There are 14 residues in the CDR3. CDR3 bases: TGTGCCAGCAGCTTGGGGACTAGTTCCTACGAGCAGTACTTC. Protein sequence: CASSLGTSSYEQYF.

This clonotype came up a few times. This chain links TRBV28 with TRBJ2-7; 12 bases match TRBD1. Germline V gene sequence: CDR1 MDHEN, CDR2 SYDVKM. The CDR3 loop spans 16 amino acids. Losses at the gene ends were 6 bases for V and 1 base for J; bases not matched to a gene: 7. The CDR3 nucleotides are TGTGCCAGCAGGGACCCGGGACAGGGGGCTTCCTACGAGCAGTACGTC. Protein product: CASRDPGQGASYEQYV.

Of note for this clonotype: At one end, the junction sequence differs from germline, possibly due to a read error. The chain links TRBV20-1 to TRBJ2-1; no reliable D call. Germline V gene sequence: CDR1 DFQATT, CDR2 SNEGSKA (reference sequence). The CDR3 sequence is 9 residues long. The CDR3 sequence is CSALPEWLF. The CDR3 nucleotides read TGCAGTGCTCTCCCGGAGTGGCTTTTC.

The chain carries TRBV12-3 or TRBV12-4 and TRBJ2-1; D is tentatively TRBD1 or TRBD2 (5 bases each). The V and J ends lost 4 bases and 9 bases respectively, with 10 bases between them. This CDR3 is 12 amino acids long. In DNA, the CDR3 is TGTGCCAGCAGTTGGGGGAATCCTGAGCAGTTCTTC. Protein sequence: CASSWGNPEQFF.

Points on this clonotype: At one of its ends the junction is not consistent with the germline gene, which may arise from a read error. This chain links TRBV12-3 or TRBV12-4 with TRBJ2-1; 7 positions match TRBD1. This CDR3 has 16 residues. CDR3 coding DNA: TGTACCAGCAGTCGCCTAGACAGGGCTGCCTACAATGAGCAGTTCTTC. It translates to CTSSRLDRAAYNEQFF.

V usage is TRBV20-1 and J usage is TRBJ2-5, with 9 bases fitting TRBD2. Germline V gene data show CDR1 as DFQATT and CDR2 as SNEGSKA (reference sequence). This CDR3 has 14 residues. Trimming took 7 bases from V and 2 from J; bases not matched to a gene: 8. The CDR3 nucleotides read TGCAGTGTTAGCGGGGGACCCGATCAAGAGACCCAGTACTTC. It codes for CSVSGGPDQETQYF.

The chain uses TRBV4-3 and TRBJ1-6; D gene uncertain. Trimming removed 1 base at V and 0 bases at J, with 10 bases between. The CDR3 consists of 17 residues. Germline values: CDR1 LGHNA, CDR2 YSLEER. CDR3 in amino acids: CASSQAYGDSYNSPLHF. CDR3 nucleotide sequence: TGCGCCAGCAGCCAAGCGTACGGGGACTCCTATAATTCACCCCTCCACTTT.